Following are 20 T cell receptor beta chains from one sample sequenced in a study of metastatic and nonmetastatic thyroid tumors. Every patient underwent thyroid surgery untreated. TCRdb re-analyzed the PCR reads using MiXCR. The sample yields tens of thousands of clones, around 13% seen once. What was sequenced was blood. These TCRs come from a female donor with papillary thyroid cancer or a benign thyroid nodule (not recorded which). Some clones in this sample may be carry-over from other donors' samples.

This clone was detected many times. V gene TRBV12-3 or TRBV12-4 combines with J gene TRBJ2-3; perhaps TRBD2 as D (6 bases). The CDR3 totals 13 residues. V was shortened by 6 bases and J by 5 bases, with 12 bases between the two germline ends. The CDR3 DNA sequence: TGTGCCAGCAGACCCACAGCGGGAGATACGCAGTATTTT. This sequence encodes CASRPTAGDTQYF.

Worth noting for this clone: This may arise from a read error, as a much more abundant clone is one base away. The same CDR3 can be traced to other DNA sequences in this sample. The CDR3 DNA is TGTGCCTGGATTGGTACTAGCGGGCAGCAGCACTTC. This gives the protein CAWIGTSGQQHF. The J gene is TRBJ2-7, the V gene TRBV30; 9 bases map to TRBD2. Germline V gene data show CDR1 as GTSNPN and CDR2 as SVGIG (reference sequence). This CDR3 is built from 12 residues.

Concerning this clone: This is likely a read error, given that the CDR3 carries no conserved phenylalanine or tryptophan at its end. The CDR3 DNA follows: TGTGCCACCAGTTCCGGACAGGGCCGCGTCGGGGCCAACGTCCTGACTTTA. It yields the protein CATSSGQGRVGANVLTL. The chain couples TRBV24-1 to TRBJ2-6; 8 bases are shared with TRBD1. The J segment lost 4 bases and the V segment lost 6 bases, leaving 10 bases of the junction unmatched. CDR1 and CDR2 (germline): KGHDR, SFDVKD. The length of the CDR3 is 17 residues.

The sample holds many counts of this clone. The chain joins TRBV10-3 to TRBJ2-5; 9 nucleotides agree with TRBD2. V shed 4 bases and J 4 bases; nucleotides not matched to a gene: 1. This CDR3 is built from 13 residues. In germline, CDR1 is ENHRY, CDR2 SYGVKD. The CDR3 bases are TGTGCCATCAGTGGTAGCGGGAGAGAGACCCAGTACTTC. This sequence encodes CAISGSGRETQYF.

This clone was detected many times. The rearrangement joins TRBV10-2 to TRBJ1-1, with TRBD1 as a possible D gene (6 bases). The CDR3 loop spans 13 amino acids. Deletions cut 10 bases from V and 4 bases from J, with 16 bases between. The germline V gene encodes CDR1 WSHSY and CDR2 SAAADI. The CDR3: CAIQGQLGTEAFF. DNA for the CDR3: TGCGCCATCCAAGGACAGTTGGGCACTGAAGCTTTCTTT.

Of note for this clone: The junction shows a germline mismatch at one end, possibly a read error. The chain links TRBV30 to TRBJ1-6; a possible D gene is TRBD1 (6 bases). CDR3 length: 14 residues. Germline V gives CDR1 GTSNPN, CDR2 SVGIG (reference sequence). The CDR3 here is CAWSVGGIDSTLQF. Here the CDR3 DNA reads TGTGCCTGGAGTGTGGGGGGCATTGATTCAACCCTCCAATTT.

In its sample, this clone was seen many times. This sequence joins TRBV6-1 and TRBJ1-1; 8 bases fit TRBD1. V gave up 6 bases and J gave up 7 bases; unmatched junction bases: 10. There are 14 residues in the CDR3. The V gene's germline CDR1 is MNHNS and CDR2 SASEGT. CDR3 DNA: TGTGCCAGCAGGGACAGGGTACCCCCCCTTGAAGCTTTCTTT. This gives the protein CASRDRVPPLEAFF.

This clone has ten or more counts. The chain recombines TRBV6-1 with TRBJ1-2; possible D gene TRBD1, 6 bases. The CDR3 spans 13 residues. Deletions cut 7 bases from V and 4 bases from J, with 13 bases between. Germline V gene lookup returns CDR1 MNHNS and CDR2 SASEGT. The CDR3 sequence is CASTPTGFYGYTF. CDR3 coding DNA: TGTGCCAGCACCCCGACAGGTTTCTATGGCTACACCTTC.

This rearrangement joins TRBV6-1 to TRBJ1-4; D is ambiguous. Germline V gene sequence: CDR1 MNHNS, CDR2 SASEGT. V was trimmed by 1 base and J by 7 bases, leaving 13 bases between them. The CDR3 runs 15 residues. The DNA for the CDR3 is TGTGCCAGCAGTGAAGTAGTCAGCGACATTGAAAAACTGTTTTTT. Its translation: CASSEVVSDIEKLFF.

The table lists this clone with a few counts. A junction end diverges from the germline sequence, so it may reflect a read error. The CDR3 nucleotides read TGTGCCAGCAGTGAGTTTAGGATCTCTGGGGCCAACGTCCCGACTTTC. Translation gives CASSEFRISGANVPTF. The chain couples TRBV6-1 to TRBJ2-6; D might be TRBD1 (5 bases). The CDR3 totals 16 residues. Germline V lookup: CDR1 MNHNS, CDR2 SASEGT.

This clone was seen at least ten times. CDR3 in DNA: TGTGCCAGCAGCTTGGTCGGAGGGCCTGGGGCCAACGTCCTGACTTTC. Translated: CASSLVGGPGANVLTF. The V call is TRBV5-6, the J call TRBJ2-6, with D maybe TRBD2 (6 bases). CDR3 size: 16 residues. V lost 0 bases to trimming and J lost 2 bases, with 9 bases between them. CDR1 is SGHDT and CDR2 is YYEEEE in the germline V gene.

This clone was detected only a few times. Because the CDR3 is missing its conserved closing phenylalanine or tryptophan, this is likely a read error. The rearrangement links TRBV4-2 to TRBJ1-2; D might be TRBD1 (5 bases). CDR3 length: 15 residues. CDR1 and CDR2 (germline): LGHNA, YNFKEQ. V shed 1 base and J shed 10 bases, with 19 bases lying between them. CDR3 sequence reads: CASSQAGTAINDYTL. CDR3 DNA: TGTGCCAGCAGCCAAGCCGGGACGGCAATCAATGACTACACCTTA.

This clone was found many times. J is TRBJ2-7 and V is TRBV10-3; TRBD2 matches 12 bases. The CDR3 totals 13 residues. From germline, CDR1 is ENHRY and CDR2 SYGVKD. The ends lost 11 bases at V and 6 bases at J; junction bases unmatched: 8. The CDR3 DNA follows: TGTGCCTCCTCGACTAGCGGGAGACGCGAGCAGTACTTC. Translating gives CASSTSGRREQYF.

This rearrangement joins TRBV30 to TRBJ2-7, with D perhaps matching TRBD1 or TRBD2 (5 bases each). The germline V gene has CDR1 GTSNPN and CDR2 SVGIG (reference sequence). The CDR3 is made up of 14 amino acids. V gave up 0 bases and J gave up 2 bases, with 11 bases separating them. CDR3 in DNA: TGTGCCTGGAGTGTCTCCGGGACGGCCTACGAGCAGTACTTC. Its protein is CAWSVSGTAYEQYF. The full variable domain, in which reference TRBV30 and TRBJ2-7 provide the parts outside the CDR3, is SQTIHQWPATLVQPVGSPLSLECTVEGTSNPNLYWYRQAAGRGLQLLFYSVGIGQISSEVPQNLSASRPQDRQFILSSKKLLLSDSGFYLCAWSVSGTAYEQYFGPGTRLTVT.

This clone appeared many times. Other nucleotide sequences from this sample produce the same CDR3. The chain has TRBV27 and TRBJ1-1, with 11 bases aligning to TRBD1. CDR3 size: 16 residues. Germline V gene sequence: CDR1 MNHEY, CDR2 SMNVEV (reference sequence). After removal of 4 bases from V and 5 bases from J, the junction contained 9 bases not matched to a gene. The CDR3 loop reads CASSYSGTGGWTEAFF. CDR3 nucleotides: TGTGCCAGCAGTTATTCCGGGACAGGGGGATGGACTGAAGCTTTCTTT.

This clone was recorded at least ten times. The CDR3 protein is CASSLHPGQSTGELFF. CDR3 coding DNA: TGTGCCAGCAGTCTACACCCGGGACAATCAACCGGGGAGCTGTTTTTT. The V call is TRBV12-3 or TRBV12-4, the J call TRBJ2-2, with a weak D call TRBD1 (6 bases). V was cut by 5 bases and J by 5 bases, with 18 bases left in between. This CDR3 has 16 amino acids.

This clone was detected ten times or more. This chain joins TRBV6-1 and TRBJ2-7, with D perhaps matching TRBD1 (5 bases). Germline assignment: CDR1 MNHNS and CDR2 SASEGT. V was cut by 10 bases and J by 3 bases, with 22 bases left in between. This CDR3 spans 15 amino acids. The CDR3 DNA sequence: TGTGCCACCGAAGACAGCCCGGGTCACCTCTACGAGCAGTACTTC. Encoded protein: CATEDSPGHLYEQYF.

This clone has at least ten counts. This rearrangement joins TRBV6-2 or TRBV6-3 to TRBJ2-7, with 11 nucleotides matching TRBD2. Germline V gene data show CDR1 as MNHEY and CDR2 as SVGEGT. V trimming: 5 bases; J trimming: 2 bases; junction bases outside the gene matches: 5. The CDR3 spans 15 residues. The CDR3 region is CASSPVAGGTYEQYF. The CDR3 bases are TGTGCCAGCAGTCCGGTAGCGGGAGGGACCTACGAGCAGTACTTC.

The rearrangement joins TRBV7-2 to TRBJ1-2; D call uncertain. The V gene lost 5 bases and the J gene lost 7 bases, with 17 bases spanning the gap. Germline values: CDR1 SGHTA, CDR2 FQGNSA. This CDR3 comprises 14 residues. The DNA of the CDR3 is TGTGCCAGCAGCCCCACCTTAGTAATCCGTGGCTACACCTTC. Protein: CASSPTLVIRGYTF.

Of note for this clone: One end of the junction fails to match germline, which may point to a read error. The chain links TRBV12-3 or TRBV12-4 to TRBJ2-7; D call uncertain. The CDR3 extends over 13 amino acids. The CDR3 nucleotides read TGTGCCAGCAGCACCGCCTCTACCTACGAGCAGCACTTC. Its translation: CASSTASTYEQHF.